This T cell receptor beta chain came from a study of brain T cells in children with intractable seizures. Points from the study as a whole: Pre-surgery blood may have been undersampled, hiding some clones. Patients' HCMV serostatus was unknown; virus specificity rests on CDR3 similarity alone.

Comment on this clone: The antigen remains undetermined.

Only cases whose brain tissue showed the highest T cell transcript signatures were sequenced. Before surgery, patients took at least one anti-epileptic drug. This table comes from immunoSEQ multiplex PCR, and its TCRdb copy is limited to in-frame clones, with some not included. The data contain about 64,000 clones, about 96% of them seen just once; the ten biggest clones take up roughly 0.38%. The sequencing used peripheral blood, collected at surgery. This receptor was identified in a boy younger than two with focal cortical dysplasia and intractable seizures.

The CDR3: CASSLADGLTQYF. In DNA form, the CDR3 reads TGTGCCAGCAGTTTAGCGGACGGGCTTACGCAGTATTTT. The genes are TRBV12-3 or TRBV12-4 and TRBJ2-3; D gene uncertain. The CDR3 sequence is 13 residues long. The germline V and J ends were trimmed by 0 bases and 8 bases, with 9 bases remaining between them.